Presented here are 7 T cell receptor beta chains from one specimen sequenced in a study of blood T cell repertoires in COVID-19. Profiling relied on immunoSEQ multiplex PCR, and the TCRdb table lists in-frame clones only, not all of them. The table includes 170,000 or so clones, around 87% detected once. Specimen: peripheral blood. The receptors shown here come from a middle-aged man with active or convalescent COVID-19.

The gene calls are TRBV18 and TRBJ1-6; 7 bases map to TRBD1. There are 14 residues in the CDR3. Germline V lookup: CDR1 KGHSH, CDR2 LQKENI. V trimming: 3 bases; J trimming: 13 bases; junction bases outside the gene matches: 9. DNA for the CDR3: TGTGCCAGCTCACCCCAAACAGGGGCGGCGCCCCTCCACTTT. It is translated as CASSPQTGAAPLHF.

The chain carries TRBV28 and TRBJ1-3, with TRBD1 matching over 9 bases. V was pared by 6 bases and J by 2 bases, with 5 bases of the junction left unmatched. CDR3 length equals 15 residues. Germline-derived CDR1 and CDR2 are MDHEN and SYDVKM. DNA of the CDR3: TGTGCCAGCAGACAGGGGGCTCAGGCTGGAAACACCATATATTTT. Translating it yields CASRQGAQAGNTIYF. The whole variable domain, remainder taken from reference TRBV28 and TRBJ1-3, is DVKVTQSSRYLVKRTGEKVFLECVQDMDHENMFWYRQDPGLGLRLIYFSYDVKMKEKGDIPEGYSVSREKKERFSLILESASTNQTSMYLCASRQGAQAGNTIYFGEGSWLTVV.

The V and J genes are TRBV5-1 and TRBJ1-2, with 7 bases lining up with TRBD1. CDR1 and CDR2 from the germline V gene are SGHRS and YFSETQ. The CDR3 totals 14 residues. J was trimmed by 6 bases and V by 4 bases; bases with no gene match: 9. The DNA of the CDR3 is TGCGCCAGCAGCCTCCGACAGGGATGGAATGGCTACACCTTC. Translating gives CASSLRQGWNGYTF.

CDR3 coding DNA: TGTGCCAGCAGCCCGACAGGGTACACAGATACGCAGTATTTT. Translation gives CASSPTGYTDTQYF. The chain uses TRBV9 and TRBJ2-3; TRBD1 matches 7 bases. CDR3 length equals 14 residues. After removal of 4 bases from V and 2 bases from J, the junction contained 4 bases not matched to a gene. Germline V gene lookup returns CDR1 SGDLS and CDR2 YYNGEE.

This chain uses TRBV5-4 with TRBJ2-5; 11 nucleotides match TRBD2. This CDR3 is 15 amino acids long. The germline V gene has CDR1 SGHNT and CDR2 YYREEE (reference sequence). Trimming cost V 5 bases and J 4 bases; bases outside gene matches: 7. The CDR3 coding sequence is TGTGCCAGCAGAGGCACCGGGACTAGCGGAGAGACCCAGTACTTC. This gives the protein CASRGTGTSGETQYF.

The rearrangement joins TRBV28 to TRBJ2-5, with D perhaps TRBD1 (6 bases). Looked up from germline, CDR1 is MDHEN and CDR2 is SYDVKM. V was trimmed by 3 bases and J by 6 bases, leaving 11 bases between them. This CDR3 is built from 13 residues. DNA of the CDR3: TGTGCCAGCAGTTTGAGGACAGATCAGACCCAGTACTTC. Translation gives CASSLRTDQTQYF.

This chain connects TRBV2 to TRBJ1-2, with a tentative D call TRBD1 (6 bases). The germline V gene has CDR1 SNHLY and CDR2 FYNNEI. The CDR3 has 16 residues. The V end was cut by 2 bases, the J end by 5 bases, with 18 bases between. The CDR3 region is CASSENGGQGSYGYTF. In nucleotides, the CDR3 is TGTGCCAGCAGTGAAAATGGTGGGCAGGGGAGTTATGGCTACACCTTC.